Listed below are T cell receptor beta chains from one sample, sequenced in a study of blood T cell repertoires in COVID-19. Clones were sequenced by immunoSEQ multiplex PCR, and TCRdb holds only the in-frame ones, with some missing. The profile shows roughly 180,000 clones, around 77% of them singletons. Sequencing was done on a sample of peripheral blood. All receptors come from a man in his 60s with active or convalescent COVID-19. Each CDR3 is given with its conserved first and last residue. The order of the fields is V gene, D gene, clone size, J gene, CDR3 protein, CDR3 DNA. The D gene is left open where the match is weak. Rows give clone size only sometimes, using once, few, many, or a class for an expanded clone.

>TRBV24-1|TRBD2|.|TRBJ2-3
CATSGGDLAGGQTQYF
TGTGCCACCAGTGGGGGGGATCTAGCGGGAGGTCAGACGCAGTATTTT
>TRBV6-5|.|.|TRBJ1-4
CASSQIRTNEKLFF
TGTGCCAGCAGTCAAATCAGAACTAATGAAAAACTGTTTTTT
>TRBV4-1|.|.|TRBJ2-7
CASSQGASNYEQYF
TGCGCCAGCAGCCAAGGGGCGTCGAACTACGAGCAGTACTTC
>TRBV19|TRBD2|.|TRBJ2-1
CASSIQGSGRNEQFF
TGTGCCAGTAGTATTCAGGGTAGCGGGAGGAATGAGCAGTTCTTC
>TRBV28|.|few|TRBJ1-6
CASSSPQSPLHF
TGTGCCAGCAGTTCCCCCCAATCACCCCTCCACTTT
>TRBV6-6|TRBD2|.|TRBJ2-1
CASSSHTSGSYNEQFF
TGTGCCAGCAGTTCCCATACTAGCGGGAGCTACAATGAGCAGTTCTTC
>TRBV27|.|.|TRBJ2-1
CASSLYFEEHNEQFF
TGTGCCAGCAGTTTATACTTCGAGGAGCACAATGAGCAGTTCTTC
>TRBV5-1|.|.|TRBJ2-7
CASSLMSQGYGEQYF
TGCGCCAGCAGCTTGATGTCGCAGGGCTATGGCGAGCAGTACTTC
>TRBV28|TRBD2|.|TRBJ2-7
CASRAGLAGHEQYF
TGTGCCAGCAGGGCGGGACTAGCGGGCCACGAGCAGTACTTC
>TRBV18|.|.|TRBJ1-5
CASSLLDRSNQPQHF
TGTGCCAGCTCACTCTTGGACAGAAGCAATCAGCCCCAGCATTTT
>TRBV9|TRBD2|.|TRBJ2-2
CASSVEASGRAGGELFF
TGTGCCAGCAGCGTAGAGGCTAGCGGGAGGGCCGGCGGGGAGCTGTTTTTT
>TRBV5-1|.|.|TRBJ2-7
CASSPVSPGTYEQYF
TGCGCCAGCAGCCCCGTCTCTCCCGGGACCTACGAGCAGTACTTC
>TRBV7-2|TRBD2|.|TRBJ2-2
CASSFSGRGDTGELFF
TGTGCCAGCAGCTTTAGCGGGAGGGGGGACACCGGGGAGCTGTTTTTT
>TRBV14|TRBD1|.|TRBJ2-7
CASSQSRDRAGYEQYF
TGTGCCAGCAGCCAGTCCCGGGACAGGGCTGGCTACGAGCAGTACTTC
>TRBV4-3|TRBD2|.|TRBJ2-7
CASSQDSSGRYEQYF
TGCGCCAGCAGCCAAGATTCGAGCGGGAGGTACGAGCAGTACTTC
>TRBV18|.|many|TRBJ2-7
CASSPGTFSYEQYF
TGTGCCAGCTCACCAGGGACTTTCTCCTACGAGCAGTACTTC
>TRBV28|.|.|TRBJ1-4
CASSDTGSTNEKLFF
TGTGCCAGCAGCGATACAGGGTCCACTAATGAAAAACTGTTTTTT
>TRBV29-1|.|.|TRBJ1-1
CSVGAQSEAFF
TGCAGCGTGGGGGCACAATCTGAAGCTTTCTTT
>TRBV25-1|TRBD2|.|TRBJ2-7
CASSPGGGTHEQYF
TGTGCCAGCAGTCCCGGGGGGGGCACCCACGAGCAGTACTTC
>TRBV10-3|TRBD2|.|TRBJ2-7
CAISGSSRVAGPYEQYF
TGTGCCATCAGTGGGTCATCGAGGGTAGCGGGGCCCTACGAGCAGTACTTC
>TRBV7-2|.|.|TRBJ2-1
CASSFGQGALRPFF
.
>TRBV12-3/TRBV12-4|.|.|TRBJ1-2
CASSPSRLDGYTF
TGTGCCAGCAGTCCAAGCCGACTAGATGGCTACACCTTC
>TRBV2|TRBD1|.|TRBJ1-2
CASSLQGAGGYTF
TGTGCCAGCAGTTTACAGGGGGCCGGGGGCTACACCTTC
>TRBV6-2/TRBV6-3|.|.|TRBJ2-7
CASSHSSYEQYF
TGTGCCAGCAGTCATAGCAGCTACGAGCAGTACTTC
>TRBV7-9|.|once|TRBJ1-5
CASSLVGRGADQPQHF
TGTGCCAGCAGCTTAGTCGGCAGGGGAGCCGATCAGCCCCAGCATTTT
>TRBV29-1|.|.|TRBJ2-3
CSVASRTSTDTQYF
TGCAGCGTTGCCTCGAGGACTAGCACAGATACGCAGTATTTT
>TRBV11-3|TRBD1|.|TRBJ2-3
CASSSRQGADTQYF
TGTGCCAGCAGCTCTCGACAGGGCGCAGATACGCAGTATTTT
>TRBV20-1|.|few|TRBJ2-3
CSASSGDLDLDQGKYF
TGCAGTGCTAGTAGTGGCGATCTAGACCTAGACCAGGGGAAGTATTTT
>TRBV9|TRBD1|many|TRBJ1-5
CASSAGQGSNQPQHF
TGTGCCAGCAGCGCCGGACAGGGTAGCAATCAGCCCCAGCATTTT
>TRBV18|.|few|TRBJ1-1
CASSQRPGDTEAFF
TGTGCCAGCTCTCAACGACCGGGAGACACTGAAGCTTTCTTT
>TRBV3-1/TRBV3-2|.|.|TRBJ1-4
CASSPSQEKLFF
TGTGCCAGCAGCCCCTCCCAGGAAAAACTGTTTTTT
>TRBV28|.|.|TRBJ1-2
CASSFRGMSGYTF
TGTGCCAGCAGTTTTAGGGGAATGAGTGGCTACACCTTC
>TRBV21-1|.|.|TRBJ2-7
CASSLYEQYF
TGTGCCAGCAGCCTGTACGAGCAGTACTTC
>TRBV19|.|.|TRBJ1-1
CASQARYGNTEAFF
TGTGCCAGTCAAGCCAGGTATGGGAACACTGAAGCTTTCTTT
>TRBV2|TRBD2|.|TRBJ2-5
CASSEARTSGSQTQYF
TGTGCCAGCAGTGAAGCGCGGACTAGCGGGAGCCAGACCCAGTACTTC
>TRBV7-6|TRBD2|.|TRBJ2-7
CASSPASGRAYEQYF
TGTGCCAGCAGCCCGGCTAGCGGGAGGGCCTACGAGCAGTACTTC
>TRBV7-9|TRBD2|.|TRBJ2-3
CASSSSGSGTDTQYF
TGTGCCAGCAGCTCTAGCGGGAGTGGGACAGATACGCAGTATTTT
>TRBV24-1|.|.|TRBJ2-5
CATSASELTGNQETQYF
TGTGCCACCAGTGCCTCTGAGTTGACAGGAAACCAAGAGACCCAGTACTTC
>TRBV7-3|TRBD2|.|TRBJ2-1
CASSSGPGTSGSHEQFF
TGTGCCAGCAGCTCCGGACCCGGGACTAGCGGGAGCCATGAGCAGTTCTTC
>TRBV4-3|TRBD2|.|TRBJ2-3
CASSFRFLAGGPADTQYF
TGCGCCAGCAGCTTCCGATTTTTAGCGGGAGGGCCTGCAGATACGCAGTATTTT
>TRBV7-9|.|.|TRBJ1-2
CASSLEGGGYTF
TGTGCCAGCAGCTTAGAAGGAGGCGGCTACACCTTC
>TRBV19|TRBD1|.|TRBJ1-5
CASTDRGTRNQPQHF
TGTGCCAGTACCGACAGGGGGACGCGCAATCAGCCCCAGCATTTT
>TRBV9|.|.|TRBJ1-6
CASSALTGSSYNSPLHF
TGTGCCAGCAGCGCTTTAACAGGGAGCTCCTATAATTCACCCCTCCACTTT
>TRBV19|TRBD2|.|TRBJ2-1
CASSPPPPIAGLYNEQFF
TGTGCCAGTTCCCCTCCCCCCCCCATAGCGGGGCTCTACAATGAGCAGTTCTTC
>TRBV7-9|TRBD2|few|TRBJ2-5
CATEKGGRAGETQYF
TGTGCCACCGAAAAGGGCGGGAGGGCCGGAGAGACCCAGTACTTC
>TRBV3-1/TRBV3-2|.|.|TRBJ1-5
CASSHSGDGQPQHF
TGTGCCAGCAGCCATTCCGGAGACGGTCAGCCCCAGCATTTT